The 6 T cell receptor beta chains below were found in one sample sequenced in a study of siplizumab effects on memory and regulatory T cells. Repertoires were generated with immunoSEQ multiplex PCR, while TCRdb's copy carries only in-frame clones and drops some. The table lists about 50,000 clones, around 97% of them singletons. Sample: naive CD8+ T cells sorted from blood. Receptors originate from a human donor in good health.

CDR3 loop: CASSDLGPGYGYTF. In DNA, the CDR3 is TGTGCCAGCAGCGACCTAGGTCCGGGGTATGGCTACACCTTC. This chain links TRBV7-9 with TRBJ1-2, with unresolved D. The germline CDR1 and CDR2 sequences are SEHNR and FQNEAQ (reference sequence). This CDR3 region has 14 residues. V lost 5 bases and J lost 5, with 15 bases in between. The full variable domain, in which reference TRBV7-9 and TRBJ1-2 provide the parts outside the CDR3, is DTGVSQNPRHKITKRGQNVTFRCDPISEHNRLYWYRQTLGQGPEFLTYFQNEAQLEKSRLLSDRFSAERPKGSFSTLEIQRTEQGDSAMYLCASSDLGPGYGYTFGSGTRLTVV.

The chain links TRBV5-8 to TRBJ1-5; unclear D gene. Germline CDR1 is SGHTS and CDR2 is YDEGEE. CDR3 size: 15 residues. The germline V and J ends were trimmed by 4 bases and 0 bases, with 11 bases remaining between them. This CDR3 is CASSPAGYSNQPQHF. In DNA form, the CDR3 reads TGTGCCAGCAGCCCGGCGGGTTATAGCAATCAGCCCCAGCATTTT.

V and J are TRBV4-3 and TRBJ2-7; 9 bases match TRBD2. The CDR3 contains 19 residues. Germline assignment: CDR1 LGHNA and CDR2 YSLEER. After removal of 0 bases from V and 2 bases from J, the junction contained 14 bases not matched to a gene. The CDR3 coding sequence is TGCGCCAGCAGCCAAGAAGTAGGGTCTAGCGGGGTCCCAACCTACGAGCAGTACTTC. Its protein product is CASSQEVGSSGVPTYEQYF.

This sequence joins TRBV30 and TRBJ1-1, with 7 bases aligning to TRBD1. The CDR3 runs to 13 residues. With V trimmed by 7 bases and J by 1 base, 6 bases remained unmatched. Germline V CDR1 and CDR2: GTSNPN, SVGIG (reference sequence). The CDR3 protein is CAYDRDWNTEAFF. CDR3 nucleotide sequence: TGTGCCTATGACAGGGATTGGAACACTGAAGCTTTCTTT. The whole variable domain, filled in from reference TRBV30 and TRBJ1-1, reads SQTIHQWPATLVQPVGSPLSLECTVEGTSNPNLYWYRQAAGRGLQLLFYSVGIGQISSEVPQNLSASRPQDRQFILSSKKLLLSDSGFYLCAYDRDWNTEAFFGQGTRLTVV.

The V call is TRBV28, the J call TRBJ1-5; D unclear. V shed 6 bases and J shed 3 bases, with 15 bases lying between them. Germline CDR1 reads MDHEN; CDR2 reads SYDVKM. The CDR3 is 15 residues long. The CDR3 coding sequence is TGTGCCAGCAGCCCAGAGGTCCCAGACAATCAGCCCCAGCATTTT. This gives the protein CASSPEVPDNQPQHF.

This chain links TRBV6-5 with TRBJ2-1; D not resolved. Germline V gives CDR1 MNHEY, CDR2 SVGAGI. The length of the CDR3 is 14 residues. V lost 6 bases to trimming and J lost 0 bases, with 9 bases between them. CDR3 amino acids: CASSIPGSYNEQFF. Written as DNA, the CDR3 is TGTGCCAGCAGCATCCCCGGCTCCTACAATGAGCAGTTCTTC.